These T cell receptor beta chains were read from a single sample in a study of shared clonotypes between healthy human individuals. Clones were read by immunoSEQ multiplex PCR, and TCRdb kept only the in-frame ones, dropping some. This table holds approximately 1.5 million clones, less than 99% found once. Material: naive CD4+ T cells sorted from blood. These TCRs come from a man younger than 45 in good health. Both conserved end residues are part of each CDR3. D genes are given only for firm matches. The size of a clone is reported for some rows only, either as once, few or many, or as a class for expanded clones.

V gene	D gene	J gene	clone size	CDR3 DNA	CDR3 protein
TRBV5-4	.	TRBJ2-6	.	TGTGCCAGCAGCCCCTCACGGGCCGGGGCCAACGTCCTGACTTTC	CASSPSRAGANVLTF
TRBV6-5	TRBD1	TRBJ2-3	.	TGTGCCAGCAGTTACTCGAAGGGGGCGGGAGATACGCAGTATTTT	CASSYSKGAGDTQYF
TRBV9	TRBD2	TRBJ2-2	.	TGTGCCAGCAGCGTACACGGGAGGGCCCCCGGGGAGCTGTTTTTT	CASSVHGRAPGELFF
TRBV28	TRBD2	TRBJ2-3	.	TGTGCCAGCAGGATTCCGGGAGGTTACGATACGCAGTATTTT	CASRIPGGYDTQYF
TRBV18	.	TRBJ1-5	.	TGTGCCAGCTCACCGAGGGAGACCAATCAGCCCCAGCATTTT	CASSPRETNQPQHF
TRBV19	.	TRBJ2-7	once	TGTGCCAGTAGTGGGCCTTCCTACGAGCAGTACTTC	CASSGPSYEQYF
TRBV5-4	.	TRBJ1-2	few	TGTGCCAGCAGCTCACCAGTATGGGGAGACTATGGCTACACCTTC	CASSSPVWGDYGYTF
TRBV18	TRBD1	TRBJ2-7	.	TGTGCCAGCTCACGGACACGACAGGGCCTACGGACCTACGAGCAGTACTTC	CASSRTRQGLRTYEQYF
TRBV5-4	.	TRBJ1-5	.	TGTGCCAGCAGCTTGAATGGGAATCAGCCCCAGCATTTT	CASSLNGNQPQHF
TRBV29-1	.	TRBJ2-1	.	TGCAGCGTTGAAGATCCCGGCAGCTACAATGAGCAGTTCTTC	CSVEDPGSYNEQFF
TRBV7-9	TRBD2	TRBJ2-1	.	TGTGCCAGCAGTCAACGACCTAGCGGGAGTGGCGCGGATGAGCAGTTCTTC	CASSQRPSGSGADEQFF
TRBV2	TRBD1	TRBJ1-5	.	TGTGCCAGCAGTCATGACAGGGGCTTTAATCAGCCCCAGCATTTT	CASSHDRGFNQPQHF
TRBV6-6	TRBD2	TRBJ2-3	once	TGTGCCAGCAGTTACTGGTCGGTACTAGCGACAGATACGCAGTATTTT	CASSYWSVLATDTQYF
TRBV19	.	TRBJ1-5	.	TGTGCCAGTATGGATCTTCTGAGGAGCAATCAGCCCCAGCATTTT	CASMDLLRSNQPQHF
TRBV28	.	TRBJ1-4	once	TGTGCCAGCGCCTGGGTTGGGGAAAAACTGTTTTTT	CASAWVGEKLFF
TRBV19	.	TRBJ2-3	.	TGTGCCACCAGAGGACGGGCGGTAGATACGCAGTATTTT	CATRGRAVDTQYF
TRBV14	.	TRBJ2-3	.	TGTGCCAGCACCAGGGACATCGACACAGATACGCAGTATTTT	CASTRDIDTDTQYF
TRBV19	TRBD1	TRBJ1-5	once	TGTGCCAGTAGTACACGACAGGGGAGGGATAATCAGCCCCAGCATTTT	CASSTRQGRDNQPQHF
TRBV5-4	TRBD2	TRBJ2-1	once	TGTGCCAGCAGCTTGGGTAAGGGACTAGCGGAATCGAATGAGCAGTTCTTC	CASSLGKGLAESNEQFF
TRBV5-6	TRBD1	TRBJ1-2	.	TGTGCCAGCAGCAAATCCGGGACAGGGGTTAACTATGGCTACACCTTC	CASSKSGTGVNYGYTF
TRBV30	.	TRBJ2-7	.	TGTGCCTGTCCCAGGACAGATGGCTACGAGCAGTACTTC	CACPRTDGYEQYF
TRBV5-1	TRBD1	TRBJ2-2	.	TGCGCCAGCAGCTTGAGGGAACAGACAGGGGCAATAGGGAACACCGGGGAGCTGTTTTTT	CASSLREQTGAIGNTGELFF
TRBV9	TRBD2	TRBJ2-3	.	TGTGCCAGCAGCGTGACTAGCCGAACAGATACGCAGTATTTT	CASSVTSRTDTQYF
TRBV18	TRBD1	TRBJ1-2	.	TGTGCCAGCTCACCAGAGTCTAGACAGGGGAATGGCTACACCTTC	CASSPESRQGNGYTF
TRBV15	.	TRBJ1-2	.	TGTGCCACCAGCAGAGACAGGACCGCTAACTATGGCTACACCTTC	CATSRDRTANYGYTF
TRBV7-9	.	TRBJ2-3	once	TGTGCCAGCAGCCGAGGTCAGGGACCAGACACAGATACGCAGTATTTT	CASSRGQGPDTDTQYF
TRBV5-4	.	TRBJ2-1	once	TGTGCCAGCAGCTTGGCGGGACCCTCCTACAATGAGCAGTTCTTC	CASSLAGPSYNEQFF
TRBV7-8	.	TRBJ1-5	.	TGTGCCAGCAGCTCCCTGGGAGGAAATCAGCCCCAGCATTTT	CASSSLGGNQPQHF
TRBV21-1	.	TRBJ2-2	.	TGTGCCAGGGAGCCGGGACAGGGGGCGCCGAGCACCGGGGAGCTGTTTTTT	CAREPGQGAPSTGELFF
TRBV5-1	TRBD2	TRBJ2-5	.	TGCGCCAGCAGCTTTCCTCGACTAGCGGGAGGGTGGGCAGAGACCCAGTACTTC	CASSFPRLAGGWAETQYF
TRBV5-4	TRBD2	TRBJ2-3	.	TGTGCCGGACGACTAGCGGGGAGCACAGATACGCAGTATTTT	CAGRLAGSTDTQYF
TRBV7-2	.	TRBJ2-6	.	TGTGCCAGCAGCTTAGCGGGGACGAAATCTGGGGCCAACGTCCTGACTTTC	CASSLAGTKSGANVLTF
TRBV25-1	TRBD2	TRBJ2-1	.	TGTGCCAGCAGTTCGGAACTAGCGGGAAATTACAATGAGCAGTTCTTC	CASSSELAGNYNEQFF
TRBV27	TRBD2	TRBJ2-7	once	TGTGCCAGCAGTTCGATAGGAGCGGGAAGGTACGAGCAGTACTTC	CASSSIGAGRYEQYF
TRBV5-1	.	TRBJ2-7	once	TGCGCCAGCACCTCTGGGGGTCCCAACTCCTACGAGCAGTACTTC	CASTSGGPNSYEQYF
TRBV7-9	TRBD2	TRBJ2-7	.	TGTGCCAGCAGCTACCCATTGGGGGGGGGAACTCGTACCTACGAGCAGTACTTC	CASSYPLGGGTRTYEQYF
TRBV11-2	.	TRBJ2-5	.	TGTGCCAGCAGCTTAGAACCCCTTAAAGAAGGGACCCAGTACTTC	CASSLEPLKEGTQYF
TRBV7-2	.	TRBJ2-5	.	TGTGCCAGCAGCTCGGGACTCAAACGTGGGGAGACCCAGTACTTC	CASSSGLKRGETQYF
TRBV9	TRBD1	TRBJ1-1	.	TGTGCCAGCAGCGTCAGAGCTAGTTGGGACAGCGAAGCTTTCTTT	CASSVRASWDSEAFF
TRBV28	.	TRBJ2-1	.	TGTGCCACCTCGGGACTGCCGGAGCCCAATGAGCAGTTCTTC	CATSGLPEPNEQFF